This TCR beta chain was found in a study of T cell responses to AZD1222 COVID-19 vaccine. This clone showed up just a few times. This CDR3 comprises 13 residues. Germline CDR1 MGHRA, CDR2 YSYEKL. The V and J ends lost 4 bases and 9 bases respectively, with 13 bases between them. This table comes from immunoSEQ multiplex PCR, and its TCRdb copy is limited to in-frame clones, with some not included. This sample has tens of thousands of clones, with 75% to 90% found just once. The genes are TRBV4-1 and TRBJ2-1; possibly TRBD1 or TRBD2 for D (5 bases each). The sequence derives from an adult in good health. The specimen comprised peripheral blood, sampled on day 0 of AZD1222 vaccination. The CDR3 protein is CASSPGPTSEQFF. CDR3 DNA sequence: TGCGCCAGCAGCCCGGGACCTACAAGTGAGCAGTTCTTC.